The 21 T cell receptor beta chains below come from one sample, sequenced in a study of blood T cell repertoires in COVID-19. Repertoires were generated with immunoSEQ multiplex PCR, while TCRdb's copy carries only in-frame clones and drops some. The sample has 150,000 to 200,000 clones; 75% to 80% are singletons. Sequencing used peripheral blood. The receptors were gathered from a woman in her forties or fifties with active or convalescent COVID-19.

This clone was seen only once. The chain employs TRBV7-6 and TRBJ2-7; no clear D. V was pared by 4 bases and J by 4 bases, with 11 bases between. The CDR3 length is 13 residues. The germline V gene encodes CDR1 SGHVS and CDR2 FNYEAQ. In nucleotides, the CDR3 is TGTGCCAGCAGCTACACCTCGGAGTACGAGCAGTACTTC. Its protein is CASSYTSEYEQYF.

Only a few counts were recorded for this clone. This chain links TRBV7-2 with TRBJ2-6, with D possibly matching TRBD1 (6 bases). V shed 1 base and J shed 3 bases, with 7 bases lying between them. The CDR3 is made up of 15 amino acids. The germline V gene has CDR1 SGHTA and CDR2 FQGNSA. This chain's CDR3 is CASSLEGGGANVLTF. CDR3 in DNA: TGTGCCAGCAGCTTAGAAGGGGGTGGGGCCAACGTCCTGACTTTC.

This rearrangement joins TRBV5-5 to TRBJ1-1, with 10 bases lining up with TRBD1. Germline V CDR1 and CDR2: SGHKS, YYEKEE (reference sequence). This CDR3 spans 14 amino acids. V was clipped by 3 bases and J by 4 bases; unmatched bases: 3. CDR3 in amino acids: CASSSWTGGTEAFF. DNA of the CDR3: TGTGCCAGCAGCTCGTGGACAGGGGGCACTGAAGCTTTCTTT.

The chain is built from TRBV29-1 and TRBJ2-7; TRBD1 matches at 10 bases. Per the germline V gene, CDR1 is SQVTM and CDR2 is ANQGSEA. J lost 2 bases, V lost 6 bases, and 4 bases had no gene match. The CDR3 extends over 13 amino acids. CDR3 coding DNA: TGCAGCGTCTCCGGGACAGGGGCCTACGAGCAGTACTTC. Encoded protein: CSVSGTGAYEQYF.

CDR3: CASSYFGQAANSPLHF. CDR3 DNA: TGTGCCAGCAGTTACTTCGGACAGGCCGCGAATTCACCCCTCCACTTT. The V gene is TRBV6-2 or TRBV6-3, the J gene TRBJ1-6, with 7 bases lining up with TRBD1. CDR1 is MNHEY and CDR2 is SVGEGT in the germline V gene. Trimming at V came to 1 base and at J to 7 bases, leaving 7 bases not matched to a gene. CDR3 length: 16 residues.

About this clone: The same CDR3 can be traced to other DNA sequences in this sample. The chain carries TRBV7-8 and TRBJ2-7, with 8 bases matching TRBD2. V dropped 0 bases and J dropped 0; count of bases not matched to a gene: 7. This CDR3 comprises 17 residues. Germline loops: CDR1 SGHVS, CDR2 FQNEAQ. The CDR3 DNA reads as TGTGCCAGCAGCTTAGCGCGGGGCGGGGGGTCCTCCTACGAGCAGTACTTC. Amino acids: CASSLARGGGSSYEQYF.

V is TRBV29-1 and J is TRBJ2-5; D remains ambiguous. Between the trimmed V and J ends, which lost 1 base and 1 base, there was a span of 7 bases. The CDR3 runs to 13 residues. The germline V gene has CDR1 SQVTM and CDR2 ANQGSEA. Here the CDR3 reads CSVEGPSQETQYF. CDR3 in DNA: TGCAGCGTTGAAGGGCCTTCCCAAGAGACCCAGTACTTC.

V usage is TRBV5-1 and J usage is TRBJ2-7; 7 bases match TRBD1. The V gene's germline CDR1 is SGHRS and CDR2 YFSETQ. The CDR3 is 15 residues long. Losses at the gene ends were 3 bases for V and 2 bases for J; bases not matched to a gene: 8. CDR3: CASSSVNRGTYEQYF. The CDR3 nucleotides read TGCGCCAGCAGCTCCGTTAACAGGGGAACCTACGAGCAGTACTTC.

The V call is TRBV21-1, the J call TRBJ1-1; the table names TRBD1, a call not compared with the DNA. TRBV21-1 has pseudogene status. The CDR3 consists of 17 residues. CDR3 nucleotides: TGTGCCAGCGAACCAAACGCACCGGGACAGCAGAACACTGAAGCTTTCTTT. Its protein is CASEPNAPGQQNTEAFF.

The genes are TRBV28 and TRBJ1-2, with D possibly TRBD1 on 5 matching bases. V shed 2 bases and J shed 6 bases, with 19 bases lying between them. Germline CDR1 is MDHEN and CDR2 is SYDVKM. The CDR3 totals 16 residues. The CDR3 here is CASSLEVQAVGDGYTF. For the CDR3, the DNA is TGTGCCAGCAGTTTAGAAGTACAGGCAGTAGGGGATGGCTACACCTTC.

The chain recombines TRBV3-1 (or the pseudogene TRBV3-2) with TRBJ2-1; 10 bases line up with TRBD2. CDR1 is LGHDT, CDR2 YNNKEL, per germline (reference sequence). Germline trimming cut 1 base from V and 2 bases from J; bases unmatched to any gene: 5. The CDR3 contains 17 residues. CDR3 amino acids: CASSQGLAGDPYNEQFF. For the CDR3, the DNA is TGTGCCAGCAGCCAAGGCCTAGCGGGGGACCCCTACAATGAGCAGTTCTTC.

This clone was seen a few times. The V and J genes are TRBV30 and TRBJ1-6; D unclear. V was pared by 0 bases and J by 4 bases, with 10 bases between. CDR3 length: 15 amino acids. Germline lookup yields CDR1 GTSNPN and CDR2 SVGIG (reference sequence). CDR3 DNA sequence: TGTGCCTGGAGTGTATCCCAGATTTATAATTCACCCCTCCACTTT. This gives the protein CAWSVSQIYNSPLHF.

The chain links TRBV29-1 to TRBJ2-5, with 9 positions matching TRBD2. Unmatched junction bases numbered 8, after V lost 4 bases and J lost 5 bases. CDR1 and CDR2 (germline): SQVTM, ANQGSEA. The length of the CDR3 is 14 residues. This chain's CDR3 is CSVVESGGRETQYF. The CDR3 nucleotides are TGCAGCGTTGTCGAAAGCGGGGGGAGGGAGACCCAGTACTTC.

The genes are TRBV6-1 and TRBJ2-3; D may be TRBD1 (5 bases). Germline V gene data show CDR1 as MNHNS and CDR2 as SASEGT. With 8 bases removed from V and 2 bases from J, the gap between germline ends came to 14 bases. The CDR3 has 14 amino acids. CDR3 amino acids: CASAGKGNTDTQYF. CDR3 DNA: TGTGCCAGCGCAGGGAAGGGAAACACAGATACGCAGTATTTT.

This clone turned up a few times. The V call is TRBV18, the J call TRBJ1-3, with 7 bases identical to TRBD1. CDR1 KGHSH and CDR2 LQKENI come from the germline V gene. CDR3 length: 19 amino acids. With V trimmed by 2 bases and J by 0 bases, 13 bases remained unmatched. The chain's CDR3 is CASSPSYSPQGISGNTIYF. The CDR3 DNA sequence: TGTGCCAGCTCACCATCGTACAGCCCACAGGGGATCTCTGGAAACACCATATATTTT.

This rearrangement joins TRBV18 to TRBJ2-3; 7 bases map to TRBD2. The CDR3 is 15 residues long. Trimming at V came to 6 bases and at J to 0 bases, leaving 6 bases not matched to a gene. From germline, CDR1 is KGHSH and CDR2 LQKENI. The CDR3 region has the DNA TGTGCCAGCTCCCCGAGCGGGGTCAGCACAGATACGCAGTATTTT. It yields the protein CASSPSGVSTDTQYF.

The rearrangement links TRBV6-5 to TRBJ2-5; 9 positions agree with TRBD2. The V segment lost 7 bases and the J segment 1 base; nucleotides outside the gene matches: 7. Germline V CDR1 and CDR2: MNHEY, SVGAGI. This CDR3 comprises 15 residues. The CDR3 reads CASTRVRGGQETQYF. The CDR3 DNA reads TGTGCCAGCACGAGGGTGCGGGGGGGCCAAGAGACCCAGTACTTC.

The rearrangement uses TRBV2 and TRBJ1-2, with 8 nucleotides matching TRBD1. V trimming: 5 bases; J trimming: 6 bases; junction bases outside the gene matches: 5. The germline V gene has CDR1 SNHLY and CDR2 FYNNEI. This CDR3 has 13 amino acids. CDR3 bases: TGTGCCAGCAGTCCAGACAGGGGAGATGGCTACACCTTC. As protein: CASSPDRGDGYTF. Looking up the rest from reference TRBV2 and TRBJ1-2 gives the full variable domain: EPEVTQTPSHQVTQMGQEVILRCVPISNHLYFYWYRQILGQKVEFLVSFYNNEISEKSEIFDDQFSVERPDGSNFTLKIRSTKLEDSAMYFCASSPDRGDGYTFGSGTRLTVV.

The chain combines TRBV29-1 with TRBJ2-3; TRBD1 matches at 9 bases. The trim removed 7 bases at V and 0 bases at J, leaving 8 bases unmatched. Looked up from germline, CDR1 is SQVTM and CDR2 is ANQGSEA. This CDR3 contains 15 residues. CDR3 coding DNA: TGCAGCGCCGGGGGACAGGGTACAAGCACAGATACGCAGTATTTT. This gives the protein CSAGGQGTSTDTQYF.

This clone has only a few counts. The chain combines TRBV21-1 with TRBJ2-2; the table's D call of TRBD1 was not tested on the DNA. TRBV21-1 is reported as a pseudogene. The CDR3 has 21 residues. CDR3 nucleotides: TGTGCCAGCAACTTTCCCCCCCGGACAGGGAGAAGGTTGGGGAACACCGGGGAGCTGTTTTTT. This encodes CASNFPPRTGRRLGNTGELFF.

DNA of the CDR3: TGTGCCAGCAGTGAAGGGGGACAGAATCAGCCCCAGCATTTT. Its protein is CASSEGGQNQPQHF. The rearrangement uses TRBV6-1 and TRBJ1-5; TRBD1 aligns across 7 bases. This CDR3 contains 14 residues. Per germline, CDR1 MNHNS and CDR2 SASEGT. Unmatched junction bases numbered 1, after V lost 1 base and J lost 4 bases.